The following is a TCR beta chain sequence with its context. The antigen is unknown. 5' RACE with UMI labels generated the TRB cDNA libraries. TCRdb re-analyzed the 5' RACE reads; it lists each CDR3 protein once, without DNA. Recorded for this sample: more than 70,000 distinct CDR3 sequences. Germline CDR1 reads SGHDT; CDR2 reads YYEEEE. The CDR3 is made up of 13 amino acids. The sample comes from a study of CXCR3-negative and CXCR3-positive naive CD8 T cells. The study, taken as a whole, reports: When CXCR3-positive naive cells were set against CXCR3-negative naive cells, the former had more hydrophobic TRB CDR3s.

Sequencing used naive CXCR3+ CD8+ T cells from blood. The subset was: CD45RO-CCR7+CD27+CD95- naive CD8+ T cells expressing CXCR3 (TNR3+). The J gene is TRBJ2-3, the V gene TRBV5-6; TCRdb reports TRBD1, a call that lacks DNA to check it against. The receptor was derived from a human donor in good health. Some clones in this sample may be carry-over from other donors' samples. The CDR3 spells CASTPTETDTQYF.